This T cell receptor beta chain was identified in a study of blood T cell repertoires in COVID-19. Study context: Samples representing acute and convalescent COVID-19 were sourced from the United States, Italy and Spain. Nucleic acid was either cDNA or gDNA, and it came from T cells, B-cell-depleted T cells, or PBMCs.

With 3 bases removed from V and 3 bases from J, the gap between germline ends came to 8 bases. The germline V gene encodes CDR1 MGHDK and CDR2 SYGVNS. The CDR3 has 13 amino acids. Per the original data handling: Estimates of nucleated cell counts were drawn from the amplification of reference gene primers. This table comes from immunoSEQ multiplex PCR, and its TCRdb copy is limited to in-frame clones, with some not included. The D gene and trimming were derived from the DNA, and the V and J assignments and clone size from that table. The sample gives roughly 120,000 clones, around four fifths of which show up once; over 15% is in the top ten.

The J gene is TRBJ1-1, the V gene TRBV25-1; weak D call: TRBD1 (5 bases). The sequencing input was peripheral blood. The receptor was derived from a woman aged 60-75 years with acute or convalescent COVID-19. CDR3 sequence: CASSDARDTEAFF. In DNA, the CDR3 is TGTGCCAGCAGTGATGCCAGGGACACTGAAGCTTTCTTT.